These T cell receptor beta chains were read from a single sample in a study of blood T cell repertoires in COVID-19. Only in-frame clones appear in the TCRdb table, and some are missing; sequencing was by immunoSEQ multiplex PCR. The sample holds approximately 250,000 clones, approximately 90% seen once. Sequencing used PBMCs or T cells enriched from blood (not recorded which). The source of these receptors is a woman aged 25 to 39 with acute COVID-19. Both conserved end residues are part of each CDR3. The D gene is left open where the match is weak. A row's size may be missing; if present it is once, few, many or a size class.

clone_size: -; v_call: TRBV5-6; j_call: TRBJ2-1; d_call: -; cdr3_aa: CASSLWAGTSSYNEQFF; cdr3_nt: TGTGCCAGCAGCTTGTGGGCGGGAACAAGCTCCTACAATGAGCAGTTCTTC
clone_size: once; v_call: TRBV30; j_call: TRBJ2-5; d_call: TRBD2; cdr3_aa: CAWTRATSGGGETQYF; cdr3_nt: TGTGCCTGGACTCGTGCTACTAGCGGAGGGGGGGAGACCCAGTACTTC
clone_size: -; v_call: TRBV6-1; j_call: TRBJ1-1; d_call: -; cdr3_aa: CASSEDRVNTEAFF; cdr3_nt: TGTGCCAGCAGTGAAGACAGGGTGAACACTGAAGCTTTCTTT
clone_size: -; v_call: TRBV30; j_call: TRBJ1-2; d_call: -; cdr3_aa: CAWTTEGEEAF; cdr3_nt: TGTGCCTGGACGACGGAGGGAGAGGAAGCCTTC
clone_size: -; v_call: TRBV24-1; j_call: TRBJ2-2; d_call: -; cdr3_aa: CATSDPGQRNTGELFF; cdr3_nt: TGTGCCACCAGTGATCCCGGACAGAGAAACACCGGGGAGCTGTTTTTT
clone_size: -; v_call: TRBV27; j_call: TRBJ2-6; d_call: TRBD1; cdr3_aa: CASSPTGPGANVLTF; cdr3_nt: TGTGCCAGCAGTCCGACAGGGCCTGGGGCCAACGTCCTGACTTTC
clone_size: -; v_call: TRBV27; j_call: TRBJ2-1; d_call: TRBD2; cdr3_aa: CASRAGLADSYNEQFF; cdr3_nt: TGTGCCAGCAGAGCGGGACTAGCGGACTCCTACAATGAGCAGTTCTTC
clone_size: -; v_call: TRBV27; j_call: TRBJ2-3; d_call: -; cdr3_aa: CASSFPGPDGTSTDTQYF; cdr3_nt: TGTGCCAGCAGTTTCCCCGGGCCGGACGGGACTAGCACAGATACGCAGTATTTT
clone_size: -; v_call: TRBV6-4; j_call: TRBJ1-1; d_call: TRBD1; cdr3_aa: CASRGTGFGGTNTEAFF; cdr3_nt: TGTGCCAGCAGAGGGACAGGGTTTGGGGGTACCAACACTGAAGCTTTCTTT
clone_size: -; v_call: TRBV4-1; j_call: TRBJ2-3; d_call: -; cdr3_aa: CASSQERSYADTQYF; cdr3_nt: TGCGCCAGCAGCCAAGAGAGGTCCTACGCAGATACGCAGTATTTT
clone_size: -; v_call: TRBV5-1; j_call: TRBJ2-6; d_call: -; cdr3_aa: CASSLDLDYSGANVLTF; cdr3_nt: TGCGCCAGCAGCCTCGACTTAGACTACTCTGGGGCCAACGTCCTGACTTTC
clone_size: -; v_call: TRBV29-1; j_call: TRBJ2-1; d_call: TRBD2; cdr3_aa: CSVSGTSVYNEQFF; cdr3_nt: TGCAGCGTGTCCGGGACTAGCGTCTACAATGAGCAGTTCTTC
clone_size: -; v_call: TRBV7-2; j_call: TRBJ2-1; d_call: TRBD1; cdr3_aa: CASSLVGTGVHNEQFF; cdr3_nt: TGTGCCAGCAGCTTAGTGGGGACAGGGGTACACAATGAGCAGTTCTTC
clone_size: -; v_call: TRBV3-1/TRBV3-2; j_call: TRBJ2-7; d_call: -; cdr3_aa: CASSLLPYEQYF; cdr3_nt: TGTGCCAGCAGCCTCCTCCCCTACGAGCAGTACTTC
clone_size: -; v_call: TRBV4-3; j_call: TRBJ2-2; d_call: -; cdr3_aa: CASRVGGGAGELFF; cdr3_nt: TGCGCCAGCAGGGTAGGGGGAGGGGCGGGGGAGCTGTTTTTT
clone_size: -; v_call: TRBV5-1; j_call: TRBJ2-7; d_call: -; cdr3_aa: CASSLMLSDEQYF; cdr3_nt: TGCGCCAGCAGCTTGATGTTATCGGACGAGCAGTACTTC
clone_size: -; v_call: TRBV28; j_call: TRBJ1-4; d_call: -; cdr3_aa: CASTEGVAEKLFF; cdr3_nt: TGTGCCAGCACCGAGGGGGTGGCTGAAAAACTGTTTTTT
clone_size: -; v_call: TRBV28; j_call: TRBJ1-1; d_call: -; cdr3_aa: CASTDLDTGQNTEAFF; cdr3_nt: TGTGCCAGCACTGACCTTGATACAGGGCAGAACACTGAAGCTTTCTTT
clone_size: -; v_call: TRBV9; j_call: TRBJ1-5; d_call: -; cdr3_aa: CASSAQAGGNQPQHF; cdr3_nt: TGTGCCAGCAGCGCACAGGCAGGAGGCAATCAGCCCCAGCATTTT
clone_size: -; v_call: TRBV19; j_call: TRBJ1-1; d_call: TRBD1; cdr3_aa: CASSVQGSLLNTEAFF; cdr3_nt: TGTGCCAGTAGTGTACAGGGGTCCCTCTTGAACACTGAAGCTTTCTTT
clone_size: -; v_call: TRBV7-2; j_call: TRBJ2-7; d_call: TRBD2; cdr3_aa: CASSPGQLAGVYEQYF; cdr3_nt: TGTGCCAGCAGCCCAGGGCAACTAGCGGGGGTCTACGAGCAGTACTTC
clone_size: -; v_call: TRBV10-3; j_call: TRBJ2-7; d_call: TRBD2; cdr3_aa: CAIRTSGNAYEQYF; cdr3_nt: TGTGCCATCAGGACTAGCGGAAACGCCTACGAGCAGTACTTC
clone_size: few; v_call: TRBV2; j_call: TRBJ1-5; d_call: -; cdr3_aa: CARSAGGSNQPQHF; cdr3_nt: TGTGCCAGATCCGCGGGCGGTAGCAATCAGCCCCAGCATTTT
clone_size: -; v_call: TRBV3-1/TRBV3-2; j_call: TRBJ2-3; d_call: TRBD2; cdr3_aa: CATRLAGDRTDTQYF; cdr3_nt: TGTGCCACCCGACTAGCGGGAGACCGCACAGATACGCAGTATTTT
clone_size: -; v_call: TRBV29-1; j_call: TRBJ2-3; d_call: -; cdr3_aa: CSVEGRLSIDTQYF; cdr3_nt: TGCAGCGTTGAAGGCAGGTTATCAATTGATACGCAGTATTTT
clone_size: -; v_call: TRBV29-1; j_call: TRBJ2-4; d_call: -; cdr3_aa: CSAKNREQQYF; cdr3_nt: TGCAGCGCGAAGAACCGGGAACAGCAGTACTTC
clone_size: -; v_call: TRBV28; j_call: TRBJ1-2; d_call: TRBD1; cdr3_aa: CASTGGPIYGYTF; cdr3_nt: TGTGCCAGCACAGGGGGCCCCATCTATGGCTACACCTTC
clone_size: once; v_call: TRBV27; j_call: TRBJ2-3; d_call: TRBD2; cdr3_aa: CASSLALAGATDTQYF; cdr3_nt: TGTGCCAGCAGTCTAGCCCTAGCGGGAGCCACAGATACGCAGTATTTT
clone_size: -; v_call: TRBV29-1; j_call: TRBJ1-1; d_call: -; cdr3_aa: CSVDGGGQGTEAFF; cdr3_nt: TGCAGCGTTGATGGCGGTGGGCAGGGAACTGAAGCTTTCTTT
clone_size: many; v_call: TRBV5-1; j_call: TRBJ2-2; d_call: TRBD2; cdr3_aa: CASTLSGDTGELFF; cdr3_nt: TGCGCCAGCACACTTAGCGGGGACACCGGGGAGCTGTTTTTT
clone_size: once; v_call: TRBV5-6; j_call: TRBJ1-6; d_call: -; cdr3_aa: CASSADRYSPLHF; cdr3_nt: TGTGCCAGCAGCGCGGACAGATATTCACCCCTCCACTTT
clone_size: -; v_call: TRBV7-6; j_call: TRBJ2-3; d_call: -; cdr3_aa: CASSLGPGGTDTQYF; cdr3_nt: TGTGCCAGCAGCTTGGGTCCAGGGGGCACAGATACGCAGTATTTT
clone_size: -; v_call: TRBV5-1; j_call: TRBJ1-4; d_call: -; cdr3_aa: CASSLVAGKNEKLFF; cdr3_nt: TGCGCCAGCAGCTTGGTGGCAGGGAAAAATGAAAAACTGTTTTTT
clone_size: -; v_call: TRBV29-1; j_call: TRBJ2-5; d_call: -; cdr3_aa: CSVEDPGDAFGTQYF; cdr3_nt: TGCAGCGTTGAAGACCCAGGGGACGCATTTGGGACCCAGTACTTC